This paragraph covers one T cell receptor (beta chain) sequence. This entry is derived from a study of cytomegalovirus exposure and HLA in healthy donors. The CDR3 is 12 residues long. Looked up from germline, CDR1 is SGHNT and CDR2 is YYREEE (reference sequence). The ends were cut back, 0 bases at V and 6 bases at J, with 6 bases in the middle. A multiplex PCR was run with 60 Vbeta primers and 13 Jbeta primers. Clones were sequenced by immunoSEQ multiplex PCR, and TCRdb holds only the in-frame ones, with some missing. The profile covers about 120,000 clones, with about four fifths appearing a single time and roughly 1.5% taken by the ten largest.

V usage is TRBV5-4 and J usage is TRBJ1-2; D unresolved. This TCR came from a woman under 30 in good health and CMV-seronegative. Sequencing input: PBMCs. The CDR3 nucleotides are TGTGCCAGCAGCTTGGGGGCAGATGGCTACACCTTC. Its translation: CASSLGADGYTF.